Below, one T cell receptor beta chain is given with its context. Germline V CDR1 and CDR2: WNHNN, SYGVQD (reference sequence). After removal of 4 bases from V and 0 bases from J, the junction contained 2 bases not matched to a gene. CDR3 length: 15 amino acids. The source of the sample is a study of blood T cell repertoires in COVID-19. Clones were sequenced by immunoSEQ multiplex PCR, and TCRdb holds only the in-frame ones, with some missing. The repertoire includes 150,000 to 200,000 clones, over 75% of them detected once, and roughly 13% sits in the top ten. The clonotype originates from a man between 50 and 59 years old who had recovered from COVID-19. Sequencing input: peripheral blood. The chain carries TRBV10-1 and TRBJ2-7; 11 nucleotides agree with TRBD2. The CDR3 sequence: CASSATSGSSYEQYF. Here the CDR3 DNA reads TGCGCCAGCAGTGCCACTAGCGGGAGCTCCTACGAGCAGTACTTC.